This TCR beta chain appears in the sequencing data of a study of blood T cell repertoires in COVID-19. Study background: Specimens from acute and convalescent COVID-19 originated in the United States, Italy and Spain.

Trimming left V 4 bases short and J 6 bases short, with 12 bases between. Germline CDR1 SGHTA, CDR2 FQGTGA. The CDR3 consists of 13 residues. On this clone itself: The sample has other DNA sequences that encode this CDR3 too.

Profiling relied on immunoSEQ multiplex PCR, and the TCRdb table lists in-frame clones only, not all of them. The sample holds 200,000 or so clones, about 87% seen once. Sequencing used peripheral blood. This chain connects TRBV7-3 to TRBJ1-1; D gene ambiguous. The source of this sequence is a man aged 65-85 years with acute or convalescent COVID-19. The CDR3 here is CASSSSPGAEAFF. CDR3 bases: TGTGCCAGCAGCTCCAGCCCCGGGGCTGAAGCTTTCTTT.